The 19 T cell receptor beta chains presented below share a single source sample, sequenced in a study of T-cell memory formation after mild COVID-19. Via MiXCR, TCRdb re-called the 5' RACE reads, giving one row per CDR3 protein. The profile shows more than 150,000 distinct CDR3 sequences, roughly a fifth of them singletons. Source material: PBMCs or a T cell subset sorted from them (not recorded which). The receptor source for this set is an adult woman who had mild COVID-19 (a few samples of this study predate the infection). Cell type and time point are not known.

This rearrangement joins TRBV18 to TRBJ1-5; D might be TRBD1 (5 bases). With 2 bases removed from V and 6 bases from J, the gap between germline ends came to 14 bases. Germline-derived CDR1 and CDR2 are KGHSH and LQKENI. The CDR3 consists of 15 residues. The CDR3 region has the DNA TGTGCCAGCTCACCAGGGCTAGGGGTAATTCAGCCCCAGCATTTT. Encoded protein: CASSPGLGVIQPQHF.

V gene TRBV13 combines with J gene TRBJ2-5; 14 bases align to TRBD2. V was pared by 5 bases and J by 4 bases, with 3 bases of the junction left unmatched. Germline V gives CDR1 PRHDT, CDR2 FYEKMQ (reference sequence). CDR3 size: 15 residues. CDR3 in amino acids: CASSDGTSGRETQYF. DNA of the CDR3: TGTGCCAGCAGCGACGGGACTAGCGGGAGAGAGACCCAGTACTTC.

The genes are TRBV7-9 and TRBJ2-7; D perhaps matches TRBD2 (5 bases). The germline V gene has CDR1 SEHNR and CDR2 FQNEAQ (reference sequence). CDR3 length: 15 residues. V lost 5 bases and J lost 3, with 17 bases in between. The CDR3 loop is CASSPSAAGFYEQYF. CDR3 bases: TGTGCCAGCAGCCCATCAGCGGCGGGCTTCTACGAGCAGTACTTC.

The chain has TRBV7-9 and TRBJ1-1; D may be TRBD1 (5 bases). The length of the CDR3 is 13 residues. The germline CDR1 and CDR2 sequences are SEHNR and FQNEAQ (reference sequence). The germline V and J ends were trimmed by 0 bases and 10 bases, with 12 bases remaining between them. The CDR3 region has the DNA TGTGCCAGCAGCTTAGCGCGAGGAGGGACAGCTTTCTTT. It specifies CASSLARGGTAFF.

V and J are TRBV6-2 or TRBV6-3 and TRBJ1-1; D ambiguous. CDR1 and CDR2 (germline): MNHEY, SVGEGT. Between the trimmed V and J ends, which lost 5 bases and 6 bases, there was a span of 10 bases. CDR3 size: 12 residues. CDR3 region: CASSGSGAEAFF. CDR3 nucleotides: TGTGCCAGCAGTGGAAGCGGCGCTGAAGCTTTCTTT.

This chain uses TRBV5-1 with TRBJ1-1; TRBD1 agrees at 8 bases. Germline CDR1 and CDR2: SGHRS and YFSETQ. V lost 5 bases to trimming and J lost 1 base; unmatched junction nucleotides: 4. CDR3 size: 14 residues. The CDR3 loop reads CASRPGQGNTEAFF. For the CDR3, the DNA is TGCGCCAGCAGACCTGGACAGGGGAACACTGAAGCTTTCTTT.

This chain uses TRBV6-5 with TRBJ1-1, with D uncertain. The CDR3 has 13 amino acids. Per germline, CDR1 MNHEY and CDR2 SVGAGI. V was cut by 2 bases and J by 1 base, with 5 bases left in between. CDR3 protein: CASSYPENTEAFF. The DNA of the CDR3 is TGTGCCAGCAGTTACCCAGAGAACACTGAAGCTTTCTTT.

This clonotype has a single count. This rearrangement joins TRBV11-2 to TRBJ2-1; 15 positions agree with TRBD2. The CDR3 has 15 residues. The junction had 5 bases not matched to a gene; V was cut back by 4 bases and J by 10 bases. Germline V gene lookup returns CDR1 SGHAT and CDR2 FQNNGV. For the CDR3, the DNA is TGTGCCAGCAGCTATTGGACTAGCGGGAGGGAAGAGCAGTTCTTC. Translated: CASSYWTSGREEQFF.

The sample holds a few counts of this clonotype. The V and J genes are TRBV2 and TRBJ2-3, with D unresolved. This CDR3 is built from 16 residues. V was trimmed by 3 bases and J by 4 bases, leaving 17 bases between them. CDR1 and CDR2 (germline): SNHLY, FYNNEI. The CDR3 loop reads CASSEGTGFGADTQYF. Written as DNA, the CDR3 is TGTGCCAGCAGTGAGGGCACCGGTTTTGGGGCAGATACGCAGTATTTT.

The rearrangement links TRBV20-1 to TRBJ2-7; 8 bases are shared with TRBD1. The germline V gene has CDR1 DFQATT and CDR2 SNEGSKA (reference sequence). Trimming removed 2 bases from V and 3 bases from J; junction bases left unmatched: 3. This CDR3 has 13 residues. The CDR3: CSARPRGLYEQYF. In DNA, the CDR3 is TGCAGTGCTAGACCCAGGGGGCTCTACGAGCAGTACTTC.

A few counts support this clonotype. The chain combines TRBV5-6 with TRBJ2-7; 9 nucleotides agree with TRBD1. The CDR3 extends over 15 amino acids. Trimming at V came to 5 bases and at J to 5 bases, leaving 11 bases not matched to a gene. Germline CDR1 SGHDT, CDR2 YYEEEE. The CDR3 is CASSLLQRTGDEQYF. The CDR3 coding sequence is TGTGCCAGCAGTTTGTTACAACGGACAGGGGACGAGCAGTACTTC. The whole variable domain, filled in from reference TRBV5-6 and TRBJ2-7, reads DAGVTQSPTHLIKTRGQQVTLRCSPKSGHDTVSWYQQALGQGPQFIFQYYEEEERQRGNFPDRFSGHQFPNYSSELNVNALLLGDSALYLCASSLLQRTGDEQYFGPGTRLTVT.

The table lists this clonotype with a few counts. The V call is TRBV10-3, the J call TRBJ2-1, with a possible D match to TRBD2 (5 bases). CDR3 length: 13 amino acids. The germline CDR1 and CDR2 sequences are ENHRY and SYGVKD. Trimming removed 8 bases at V and 7 bases at J, with 15 bases between. DNA for the CDR3: TGTGCCATCGACATAGAGGGATCGAATGAGCAGTTCTTC. It yields the protein CAIDIEGSNEQFF.

In this sample, this clonotype turned up a few times. The V gene is TRBV5-6, the J gene TRBJ2-1, with D possibly called TRBD1 or TRBD2 (5 bases each). Germline V gene data show CDR1 as SGHDT and CDR2 as YYEEEE. Trimming took 4 bases from V and 7 from J, leaving 15 bases between them. The CDR3 has 14 amino acids. CDR3 amino acids: CASSGTGLGNEQFF. CDR3 DNA sequence: TGTGCCAGCAGCGGGACCGGGTTAGGAAATGAGCAGTTCTTC.

The gene calls are TRBV25-1 and TRBJ2-3; D unresolved. This CDR3 has 14 residues. Trimming cost V 7 bases and J 0 bases, with 11 bases left between them. Germline CDR1 is MGHDK and CDR2 is SYGVNS. CDR3 sequence: CASTETFSTDTQYF. CDR3 coding DNA: TGTGCCAGCACCGAGACTTTTAGCACAGATACGCAGTATTTT.

V gene TRBV7-8 combines with J gene TRBJ2-1, with D possibly being TRBD2 (7 bases). Germline assignment: CDR1 SGHVS and CDR2 FQNEAQ. This CDR3 has 16 amino acids. The V end was cut by 6 bases, the J end by 0 bases, with 15 bases between. The CDR3 sequence is CASSPQGGGSYNEQFF. The DNA of the CDR3 is TGTGCCAGCAGTCCCCAGGGAGGGGGCTCCTACAATGAGCAGTTCTTC.

The chain couples TRBV7-9 to TRBJ1-1; D ambiguous. This CDR3 spans 15 amino acids. CDR1 is SEHNR, CDR2 FQNEAQ, per germline (reference sequence). V was shortened by 5 bases and J by 1 base, with 14 bases between the two germline ends. The CDR3 sequence is CASSRRTAPNTEAFF. The CDR3 bases are TGTGCCAGCAGCCGTAGGACGGCCCCGAACACTGAAGCTTTCTTT.

The chain joins TRBV3-1 to TRBJ1-2; 11 bases line up with TRBD1. Germline CDR1 and CDR2: LGHDT and YNNKEL (reference sequence). The CDR3 has 14 amino acids. Unmatched junction bases numbered 2, after V lost 1 base and J lost 7 bases. This CDR3 is CASSQGTGGVGYTF. Here the CDR3 DNA reads TGTGCCAGCAGCCAAGGGACAGGGGGCGTTGGCTACACCTTC.

This clonotype has a single count. The chain recombines TRBV30 with TRBJ2-3; D tentatively fits TRBD1 or TRBD2 (5 bases each). Germline V CDR1 and CDR2: GTSNPN, SVGIG (reference sequence). The CDR3 is 12 residues long. V shed 5 bases and J shed 0 bases, with 6 bases lying between them. CDR3 amino acids: CAWGDSTDTQYF. For the CDR3, the DNA is TGTGCCTGGGGGGACAGCACAGATACGCAGTATTTT.

A few counts support this clonotype. The rearrangement links TRBV7-2 to TRBJ2-5; TRBD2 matches 8 bases. Germline CDR1 is SGHTA and CDR2 is FQGNSA. V shed 1 base, J shed 5 bases, and the junction held 9 bases outside the gene matches. The CDR3 sequence is 16 residues long. The CDR3 here is CASSLDLASGLETQYF. The DNA for the CDR3 is TGTGCCAGCAGCTTAGATCTCGCTAGCGGGTTGGAGACCCAGTACTTC. Variable domain in full (rest from reference TRBV7-2 and TRBJ2-5): GAGVSQSPSNKVTEKGKDVELRCDPISGHTALYWYRQSLGQGLEFLIYFQGNSAPDKSGLPSDRFSAERTGGSVSTLTIQRTQQEDSAVYLCASSLDLASGLETQYFGPGTRLLVL.